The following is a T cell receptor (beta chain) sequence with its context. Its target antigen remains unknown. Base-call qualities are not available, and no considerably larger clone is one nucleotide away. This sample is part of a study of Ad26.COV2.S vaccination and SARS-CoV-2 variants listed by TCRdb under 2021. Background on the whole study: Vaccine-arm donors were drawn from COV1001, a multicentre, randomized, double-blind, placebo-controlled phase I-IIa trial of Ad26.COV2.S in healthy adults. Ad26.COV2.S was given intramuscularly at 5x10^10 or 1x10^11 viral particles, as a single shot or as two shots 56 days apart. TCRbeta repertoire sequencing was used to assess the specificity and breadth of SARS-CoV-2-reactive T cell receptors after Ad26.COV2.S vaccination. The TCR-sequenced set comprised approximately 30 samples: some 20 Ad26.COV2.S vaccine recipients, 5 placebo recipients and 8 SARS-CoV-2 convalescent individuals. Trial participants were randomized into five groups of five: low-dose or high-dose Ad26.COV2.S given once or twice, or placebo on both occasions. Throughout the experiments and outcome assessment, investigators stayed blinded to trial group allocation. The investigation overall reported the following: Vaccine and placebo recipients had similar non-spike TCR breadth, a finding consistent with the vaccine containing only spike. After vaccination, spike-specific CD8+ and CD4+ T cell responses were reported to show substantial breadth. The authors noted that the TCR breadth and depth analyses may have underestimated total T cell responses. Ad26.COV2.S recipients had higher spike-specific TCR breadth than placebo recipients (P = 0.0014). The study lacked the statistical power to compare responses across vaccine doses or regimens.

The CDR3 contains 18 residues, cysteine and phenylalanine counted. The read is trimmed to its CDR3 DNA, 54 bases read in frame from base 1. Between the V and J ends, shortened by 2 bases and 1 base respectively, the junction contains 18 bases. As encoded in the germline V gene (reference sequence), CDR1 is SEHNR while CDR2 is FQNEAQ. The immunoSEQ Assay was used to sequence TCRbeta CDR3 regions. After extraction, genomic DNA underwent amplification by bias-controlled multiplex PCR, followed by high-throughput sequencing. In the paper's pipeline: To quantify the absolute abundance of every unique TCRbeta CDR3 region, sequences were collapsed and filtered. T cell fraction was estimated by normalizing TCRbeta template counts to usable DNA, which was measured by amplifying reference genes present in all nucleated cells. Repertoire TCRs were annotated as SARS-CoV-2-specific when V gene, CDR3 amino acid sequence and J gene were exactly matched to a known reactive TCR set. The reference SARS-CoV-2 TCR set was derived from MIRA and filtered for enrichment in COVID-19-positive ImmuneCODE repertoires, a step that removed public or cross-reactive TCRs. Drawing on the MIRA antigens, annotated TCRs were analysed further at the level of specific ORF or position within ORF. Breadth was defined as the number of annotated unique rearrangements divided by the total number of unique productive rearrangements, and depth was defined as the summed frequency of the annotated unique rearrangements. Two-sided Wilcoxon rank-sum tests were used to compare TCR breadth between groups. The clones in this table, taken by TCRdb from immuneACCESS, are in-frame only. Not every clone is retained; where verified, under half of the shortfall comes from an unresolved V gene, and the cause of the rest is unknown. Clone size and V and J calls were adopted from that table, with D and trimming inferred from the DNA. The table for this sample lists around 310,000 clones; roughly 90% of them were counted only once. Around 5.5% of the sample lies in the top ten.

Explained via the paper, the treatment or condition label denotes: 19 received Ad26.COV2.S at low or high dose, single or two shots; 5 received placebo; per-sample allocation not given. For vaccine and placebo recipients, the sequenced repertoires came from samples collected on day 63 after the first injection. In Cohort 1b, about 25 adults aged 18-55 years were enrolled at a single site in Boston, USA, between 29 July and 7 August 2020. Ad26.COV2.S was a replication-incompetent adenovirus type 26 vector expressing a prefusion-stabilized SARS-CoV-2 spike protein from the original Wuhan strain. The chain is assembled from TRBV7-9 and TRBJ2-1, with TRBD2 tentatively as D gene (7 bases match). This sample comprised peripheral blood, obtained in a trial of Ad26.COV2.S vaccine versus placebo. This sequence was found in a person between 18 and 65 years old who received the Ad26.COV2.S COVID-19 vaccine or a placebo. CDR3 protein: CASSLLGGLGKSYNEQFF. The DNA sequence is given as TGTGCCAGCAGCTTACTGGGGGGGCTGGGAAAATCCTACAATGAGCAGTTCTTC.